Included here is one TCR beta chain sequence, with context. Authors' data handling: Estimated nucleated cell counts came from reference gene primer amplification. Data came from immunoSEQ multiplex PCR; TCRdb stores just in-frame clones and leaves some out. V and J calls and clone size are copied from that table; D and trimming were computed from the DNA. In the table there are roughly 200,000 clones, more than 70% of which are singletons. The sample is drawn from a study of blood T cell repertoires in COVID-19. Study background: Samples taken during acute and convalescent COVID-19 were collected in the United States, Italy and Spain. T cells, B-cell-depleted T cells, or PBMCs provided the cDNA or gDNA that served as material.

The CDR3 covers 14 residues. V shed 4 bases, J shed 6 bases, and the junction held 6 bases outside the gene matches. Germline values: CDR1 MDHEN, CDR2 SYDVKM. Assignment of participants to cohorts was predicated upon participant-reported clinical history. The sequence derives from a middle-aged man with acute COVID-19. This chain joins TRBV28 and TRBJ1-2; 9 bases map to TRBD1. Source material: PBMCs or T cells enriched from blood (not recorded which). The CDR3 coding sequence is TGTGCCAGCAGTTACGGACAGGGGATAGATGGCTACACCTTC. It yields the protein CASSYGQGIDGYTF.